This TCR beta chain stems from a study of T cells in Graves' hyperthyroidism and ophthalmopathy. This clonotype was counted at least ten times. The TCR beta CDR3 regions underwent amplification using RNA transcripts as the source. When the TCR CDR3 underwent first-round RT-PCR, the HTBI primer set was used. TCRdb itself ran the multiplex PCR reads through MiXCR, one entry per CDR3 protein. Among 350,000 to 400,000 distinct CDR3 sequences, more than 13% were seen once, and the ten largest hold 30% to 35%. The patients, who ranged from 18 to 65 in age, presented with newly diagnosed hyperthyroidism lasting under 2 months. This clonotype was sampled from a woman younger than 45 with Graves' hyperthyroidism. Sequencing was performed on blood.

In DNA form, the CDR3 reads TGCAGTGCCTCGGACAGGGGCTACCAAGAGACCCAGTACTTC. This codes for CSASDRGYQETQYF. The rearrangement uses TRBV20-1 and TRBJ2-5; 9 bases map to TRBD1. The germline V gene encodes CDR1 DFQATT and CDR2 SNEGSKA (reference sequence). V lost 6 bases and J lost 0; bases outside the gene matches: 5. The CDR3 extends over 14 amino acids.